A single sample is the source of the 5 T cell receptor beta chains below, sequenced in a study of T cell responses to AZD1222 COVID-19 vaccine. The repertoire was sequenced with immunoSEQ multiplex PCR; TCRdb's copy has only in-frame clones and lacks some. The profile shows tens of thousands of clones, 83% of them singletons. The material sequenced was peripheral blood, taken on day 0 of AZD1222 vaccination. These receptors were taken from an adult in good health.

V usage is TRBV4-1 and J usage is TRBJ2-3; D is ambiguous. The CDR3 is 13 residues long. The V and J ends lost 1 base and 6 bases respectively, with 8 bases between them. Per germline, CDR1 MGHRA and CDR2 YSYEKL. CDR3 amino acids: CASSQVEADTQYF. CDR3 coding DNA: TGCGCCAGCAGCCAAGTAGAAGCTGATACGCAGTATTTT.

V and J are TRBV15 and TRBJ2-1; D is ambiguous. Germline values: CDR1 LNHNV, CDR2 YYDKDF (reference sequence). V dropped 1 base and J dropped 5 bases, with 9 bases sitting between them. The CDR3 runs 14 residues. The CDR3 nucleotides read TGTGCCACCAGCAGAGCAGACCAGAACAATGAGCAGTTCTTC. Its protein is CATSRADQNNEQFF.

DNA of the CDR3: TGTGCCACCAGCAGAGCCGGACGGCCCGGGGAGCTGTTTTTT. It encodes CATSRAGRPGELFF. The V gene is TRBV15, the J gene TRBJ2-2; no clear D. Germline V gene data show CDR1 as LNHNV and CDR2 as YYDKDF (reference sequence). CDR3 length: 14 residues. Trimming took off 1 base at V and 6 bases at J, with 9 bases between the two ends.

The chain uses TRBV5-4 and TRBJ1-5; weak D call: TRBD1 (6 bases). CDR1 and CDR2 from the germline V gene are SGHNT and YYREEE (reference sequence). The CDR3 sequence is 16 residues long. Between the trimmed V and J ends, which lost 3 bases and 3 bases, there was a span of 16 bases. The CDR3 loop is CASSSPGGLHNQPQHF. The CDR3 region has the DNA TGTGCCAGCAGCTCCCCCGGGGGGCTACACAATCAGCCCCAGCATTTT. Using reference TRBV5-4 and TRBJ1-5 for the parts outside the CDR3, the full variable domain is ETGVTQSPTHLIKTRGQQVTLRCSSQSGHNTVSWYQQALGQGPQFIFQYYREEENGRGNFPPRFSGLQFPNYSSELNVNALELDDSALYLCASSSPGGLHNQPQHFGDGTRLSIL.

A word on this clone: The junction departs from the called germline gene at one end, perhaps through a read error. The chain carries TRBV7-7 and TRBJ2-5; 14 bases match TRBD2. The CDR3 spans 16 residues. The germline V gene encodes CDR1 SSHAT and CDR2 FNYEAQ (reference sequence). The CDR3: CASSAGLAGGGETQYF. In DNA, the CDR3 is TGTGCTAGCAGCGCCGGACTAGCGGGGGGCGGGGAGACCCAGTACTTC.